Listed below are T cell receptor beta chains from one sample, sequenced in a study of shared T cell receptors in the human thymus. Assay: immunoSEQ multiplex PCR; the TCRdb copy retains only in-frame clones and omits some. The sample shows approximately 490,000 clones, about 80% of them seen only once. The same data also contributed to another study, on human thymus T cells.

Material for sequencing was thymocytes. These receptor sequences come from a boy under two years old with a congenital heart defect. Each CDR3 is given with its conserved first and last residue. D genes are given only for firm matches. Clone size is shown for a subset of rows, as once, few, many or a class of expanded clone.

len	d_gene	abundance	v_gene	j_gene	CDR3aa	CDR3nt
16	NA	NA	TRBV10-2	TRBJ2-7	CAILTSPGKEPYEQYF	TGCGCCATCTTAACTTCCCCGGGAAAGGAGCCCTACGAGCAGTACTTC
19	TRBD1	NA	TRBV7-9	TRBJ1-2	CASSLGGRGQGPSYYGYTF	TGTGCCAGCAGCTTAGGGGGTAGGGGACAGGGGCCCAGCTACTATGGCTACACCTTC
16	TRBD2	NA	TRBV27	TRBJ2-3	CASGPRGEGSTDTQYF	TGTGCCAGCGGCCCCCGCGGGGAGGGGTCCACAGATACGCAGTATTTT
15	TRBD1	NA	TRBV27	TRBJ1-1	CASSLRQGGGTEAFF	TGTGCCAGCAGTTTGAGACAGGGGGGAGGCACTGAAGCTTTCTTT
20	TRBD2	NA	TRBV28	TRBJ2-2	CASSLGEGLAGGPGTGELFF	TGTGCCAGCAGTTTAGGGGAGGGACTAGCGGGAGGCCCGGGAACCGGGGAGCTGTTTTTT
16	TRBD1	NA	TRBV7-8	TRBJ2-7	CASSPGQGRSSYEQYF	TGTGCCAGCAGCCCCGGACAGGGAAGGTCCTCCTACGAGCAGTACTTC
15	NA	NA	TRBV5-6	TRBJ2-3	CASSLGTIRGDTQYF	TGTGCCAGCAGCTTGGGCACAATAAGAGGAGATACGCAGTATTTT
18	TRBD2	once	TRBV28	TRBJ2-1	CASSLFPGLASHYNEQFF	TGTGCCAGCAGTTTATTCCCGGGACTAGCGTCTCACTACAATGAGCAGTTCTTC
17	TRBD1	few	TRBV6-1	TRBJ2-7	CASSGTGGELGPHEQYF	TGTGCCAGCAGTGGAACAGGGGGCGAATTGGGACCGCACGAGCAGTACTTC
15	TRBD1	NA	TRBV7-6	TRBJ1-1	CASTIKGQGDTEAFF	TGTGCCAGCACCATAAAGGGACAGGGGGACACTGAAGCTTTCTTT
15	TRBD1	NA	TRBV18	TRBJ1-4	CASSGHRGRSEKLFF	TGTGCCAGCTCAGGCCACAGGGGGCGTAGTGAAAAACTGTTTTTT
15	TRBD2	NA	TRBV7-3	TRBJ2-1	CASSVQAGGHNEQFF	TGTGCCAGCAGCGTCCAAGCGGGAGGGCACAATGAGCAGTTCTTC
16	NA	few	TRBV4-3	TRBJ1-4	CASSPSDSATNEKLFF	TGCGCCAGCAGCCCCTCCGACAGTGCAACTAATGAAAAACTGTTTTTT
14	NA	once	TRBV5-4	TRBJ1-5	CASSLGGSNQPQHF	TGTGCCAGCAGCTTGGGGGGCAGCAATCAGCCCCAGCATTTT
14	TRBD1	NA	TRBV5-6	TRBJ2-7	CASSPGQNAYEQYF	TGTGCCAGCAGCCCGGGACAGAACGCCTACGAGCAGTACTTC
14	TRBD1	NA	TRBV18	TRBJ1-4	CASSWTGEKGKLFF	TGTGCCAGCTCATGGACAGGAGAAAAGGGAAAACTGTTTTTT
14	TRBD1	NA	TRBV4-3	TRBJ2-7	CASSPDRVYYEQYF	TGCGCCAGCAGCCCCGACAGGGTTTACTACGAGCAGTACTTC
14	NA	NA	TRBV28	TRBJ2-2	CASSLRGGTGELFF	TGTGCCAGCAGTTTAAGGGGTGGCACCGGGGAGCTGTTTTTT
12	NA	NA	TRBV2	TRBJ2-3	CASSDRTDTQYF	TGTGCCAGCAGTGACAGAACAGATACGCAGTATTTT
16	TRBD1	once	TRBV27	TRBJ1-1	CASSFSPDRDPTEAFF	TGTGCCAGCAGTTTCTCCCCGGACAGGGATCCCACTGAAGCTTTCTTT
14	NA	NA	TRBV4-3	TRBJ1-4	CASSRRVKGEKLFF	TGCGCCAGCAGCCGCCGGGTTAAGGGGGAAAAACTGTTTTTT
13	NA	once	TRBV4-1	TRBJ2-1	CASSQGRTDEQFF	TGCGCCAGCAGCCAAGGCCGCACGGATGAGCAGTTCTTC
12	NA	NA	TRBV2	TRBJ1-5	CASGGSNQPQHF	TGTGCCAGCGGGGGGAGCAATCAGCCCCAGCATTTT
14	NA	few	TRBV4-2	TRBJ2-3	CASSQELSSDTQYF	TGTGCCAGCAGCCAAGAATTGAGCTCCGATACGCAGTATTTT
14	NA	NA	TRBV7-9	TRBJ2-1	CASSLRSSYNEQFF	TGTGCCAGCAGCTTAAGGAGCTCCTACAATGAGCAGTTCTTC
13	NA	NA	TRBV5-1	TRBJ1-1	CASSLSTATEAFF	TGCGCCAGCAGCTTGAGTACAGCCACTGAAGCTTTCTTT
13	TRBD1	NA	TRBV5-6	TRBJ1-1	CASIGTATTEAFF	TGTGCCAGCATCGGGACAGCGACGACTGAAGCTTTCTTT
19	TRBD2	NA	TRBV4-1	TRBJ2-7	CASSQERASGIPTPYEQYF	TGCGCCAGCAGCCAAGAGAGGGCTAGCGGGATCCCAACCCCTTACGAGCAGTACTTC
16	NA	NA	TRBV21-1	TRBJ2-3	CASSRREGLFTDTQYF	TGTGCCAGCAGCAGGAGGGAGGGCCTTTTCACAGATACGCAGTATTTT
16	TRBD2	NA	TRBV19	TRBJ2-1	CASSPTTSASGNEQFF	TGTGCCAGTAGTCCCACGACTAGCGCGTCGGGCAATGAGCAGTTCTTC
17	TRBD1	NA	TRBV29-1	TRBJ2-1	CSVEDGTGGAGYNEQFF	TGCAGCGTTGAAGACGGGACAGGGGGCGCAGGGTACAATGAGCAGTTCTTC
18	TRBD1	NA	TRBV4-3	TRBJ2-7	CASSQEKWTGTGSYEQYF	TGCGCCAGCAGCCAAGAAAAGTGGACCGGGACAGGGTCTTACGAGCAGTACTTC
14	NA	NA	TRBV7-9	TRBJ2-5	CASSLVPGKETQYF	TGTGCCAGCAGCTTAGTACCAGGGAAAGAGACCCAGTACTTC
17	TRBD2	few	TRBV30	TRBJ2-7	CAWSQSAGGRYSYEQYF	TGTGCCTGGAGTCAATCGGCGGGAGGGCGATACTCCTACGAGCAGTACTTC
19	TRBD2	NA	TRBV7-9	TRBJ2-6	CASSSSLAGARVGANVLTF	TGTGCCAGCAGCTCGTCCCTAGCGGGAGCCCGGGTAGGGGCCAACGTCCTGACTTTC
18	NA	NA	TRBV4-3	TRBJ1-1	CASSQEPTIRRECTEAFF	TGCGCCAGCAGCCAAGAGCCCACGATTAGGAGGGAGTGCACTGAAGCTTTCTTT
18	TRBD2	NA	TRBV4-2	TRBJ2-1	CASSQERRLAGMYNEQFF	TGTGCCAGCAGCCAAGAGAGAAGGCTAGCGGGGATGTACAATGAGCAGTTCTTC
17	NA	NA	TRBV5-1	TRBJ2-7	CASSVGAGRGSSYEQYF	TGCGCCAGCAGCGTGGGGGCCGGACGGGGGAGCTCCTACGAGCAGTACTTC
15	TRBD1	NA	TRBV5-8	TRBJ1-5	CASSPRDSPYQPQHF	TGTGCCAGCAGCCCCCGGGACAGCCCCTATCAGCCCCAGCATTTT
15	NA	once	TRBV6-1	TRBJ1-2	CASSPIRGFGYGYTF	TGTGCCAGCAGCCCCATTAGGGGATTCGGCTATGGCTACACCTTC
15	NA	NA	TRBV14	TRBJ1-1	CASSQVETGNTEAFF	TGTGCCAGCAGCCAAGTCGAGACAGGGAACACTGAAGCTTTCTTT
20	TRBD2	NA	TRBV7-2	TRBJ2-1	CASSLADTLLAGVSYNEQFF	TGTGCCAGCAGCTTAGCGGACACCCTACTAGCGGGAGTGTCCTACAATGAGCAGTTCTTC
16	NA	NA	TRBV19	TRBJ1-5	CASRFAGGDFKQPQHF	TGTGCCAGTAGGTTCGCCGGAGGGGATTTTAAACAGCCCCAGCATTTT
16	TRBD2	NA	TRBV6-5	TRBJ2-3	CASSYRTSPLPDTQYF	TGTGCCAGCAGTTACAGGACTAGCCCACTACCAGATACGCAGTATTTT
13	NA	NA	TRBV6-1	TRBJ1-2	CASRKGGLRGYTF	TGTGCCAGCAGGAAGGGGGGGTTGAGAGGCTACACCTTC
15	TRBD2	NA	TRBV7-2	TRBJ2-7	CASSLNSGPIDEQYF	TGTGCCAGCAGCCTTAATAGCGGGCCCATCGACGAGCAGTACTTC
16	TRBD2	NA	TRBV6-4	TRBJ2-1	CASSAIHSGSLNEQFF	TGTGCCAGCAGCGCCATACATAGCGGGAGCTTGAATGAGCAGTTCTTC
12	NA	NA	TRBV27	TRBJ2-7	CASSSSSYEQYF	TGTGCCAGCAGTTCCTCCTCCTACGAGCAGTACTTC
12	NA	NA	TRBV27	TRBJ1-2	CASSLIGGGYTF	TGTGCCAGCAGTTTAATAGGCGGTGGCTACACCTTC
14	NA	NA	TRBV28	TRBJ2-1	CASSRAGKRNEQFF	TGTGCCAGCAGTAGGGCCGGGAAACGCAATGAGCAGTTCTTC
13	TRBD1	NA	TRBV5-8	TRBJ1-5	CASTVQGDQPQHF	TGTGCCAGCACCGTACAGGGGGATCAGCCCCAGCATTTT
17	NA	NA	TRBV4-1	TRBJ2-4	CASSQDWGGLAKNIQYF	TGCGCCAGCAGCCAAGATTGGGGGGGCCTAGCCAAAAACATTCAGTACTTC
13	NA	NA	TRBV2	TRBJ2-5	CASSAALEETQYF	TGTGCCAGCAGTGCAGCGTTAGAGGAGACCCAGTACTTC
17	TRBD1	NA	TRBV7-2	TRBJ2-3	CASSPEGGRGQADTQYF	TGTGCCAGCAGTCCAGAGGGAGGCAGGGGGCAGGCAGATACGCAGTATTTT
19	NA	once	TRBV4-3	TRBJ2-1	CASSREVEHEWSSYNEQFF	TGCGCCAGCAGCCGGGAGGTCGAGCACGAGTGGAGCTCCTACAATGAGCAGTTCTTC
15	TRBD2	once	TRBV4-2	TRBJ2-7	CASSHTSGLSYEQYF	TGTGCCAGCAGCCACACTAGCGGGCTCTCCTACGAGCAGTACTTC
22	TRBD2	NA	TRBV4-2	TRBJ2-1	CASSPDRGRGLAGGSSYNEQFF	TGTGCCAGCAGCCCAGACAGGGGGCGCGGACTAGCGGGAGGCAGCTCCTACAATGAGCAGTTCTTC
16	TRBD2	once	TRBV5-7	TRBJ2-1	CASSTSGDSSYNEQFF	TGTGCCAGCAGCACTAGCGGGGATAGCTCCTACAATGAGCAGTTCTTC
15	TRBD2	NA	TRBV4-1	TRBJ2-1	CASSQASGRPNEQFF	TGCGCCAGCAGCCAGGCTAGCGGGAGGCCAAATGAGCAGTTCTTC